This T cell receptor beta chain is drawn from a study of T cell responses to AZD1222 COVID-19 vaccine (dated by TCRdb to the early 2020s). Notes on the research overall: AZD1222 recipients with second doses at about 4 weeks or about 12 weeks were pooled, because spike-specific TCR depth and breadth did not differ between schedules. TCR sequencing covered 230 to 250 trial participants: about 210 given two doses of AZD1222 and 26 given two doses of MenACWY control vaccine. Trial participants were enrolled by age into 18-55, 56-69 and 70-plus year subgroups, with around 150, 28 and 57 TCR-sequenced participants respectively. The paper's findings and limits, for the study overall: The vaccine-associated CD4 TCRs covered the entire spike protein, and the dominant responses fell in regions 160-218 and 743-854. In the small 56-69-year group, the increase in depth fell short of significance, most likely because of low power. A significant rise in spike-specific TCR breadth and depth was observed after two AZD1222 doses relative to day 0 and relative to MenACWY recipients. Most participants were white British and females outnumbered males, and the authors suggested that clonal diversity may have been underestimated. Only a handful of AZD1222 recipients were SARS-CoV-2 seropositive at baseline, limiting conclusions about previously exposed vaccinees. No day 14 peak-response samples were available, so repertoires were characterized only after the peak T cell response. Nearly half of unique spike-specific TCRs reportedly recognized epitopes outside regions mutated in the B.1.351 and B.1.1.7 variants.

The CDR3 regions of human TCRbeta chains were subjected to immunosequencing. Regarding the original processing steps: TCRs in the repertoires were compared against a reference library of SARS-CoV-2-specific TCRs that had been generated with the MIRA antigen-specificity platform. Breadth meant the fraction of unique TCRs that were SARS-CoV-2-associated, whereas depth meant the fraction of total T cells that were SARS-CoV-2-associated. Using the MIRA data, each spike-specific TCR was mapped to the spike region that the TCR reacts to and placed in a CD4 or CD8 class. Log10-transformed breadth and depth values were compared by one-way ANOVA with Sidak's multiple comparisons tests. Here the immuneACCESS table is served through TCRdb, limited to in-frame sequences with V and J called. Missing clones are a known gap in these copies; in checked studies unresolved V genes cover under half, and the rest lacks a known reason. For V, J and clone size, that table is used; D and trimming come from the DNA. For this sample the table gives more than 150,000 clones, of which 90% to 95% were detected only once. The leading ten clones occupy 0.64% of the sample.

Details on this clone: Its recognized antigen is unknown. Base-call qualities are not available, and no considerably larger clone is one nucleotide away.

What the time point label conveys for this sample: baseline before first vaccination. Vaccinee samples were obtained from the UK trials COV001 and COV002, which included a single-blind randomized controlled phase 2/3 trial of AZD1222 (ChAdOx1 nCoV-19) in healthy adults. For TCRbeta chain sequencing, PBMC samples from trial participants were taken at day 0 and at day 28 after the second dose. The receptor was isolated from an adult in good health. Sequencing was performed on peripheral blood, taken on day 0 of AZD1222 vaccination.

The nucleotide sequence is TGTGCCATCAGCCTGGGACAGGGGGTCAATGAGCAGTTCTTC. Translated, this gives CAISLGQGVNEQFF. The chain couples TRBV10-3 to TRBJ2-1, with 11 junctional bases fitting TRBD1. From its cysteine to its phenylalanine, the CDR3 spans 14 amino acids. Of the read, only the CDR3 DNA is kept; its 42 bases are in frame from base 1. The junction shows trimming of 6 bases on V and 6 bases on J, and the gene matches do not reach 4 bases of it. The germline V gene supplies CDR1 ENHRY and CDR2 SYGVKD.